The 2 T cell receptor beta chains listed next were all sequenced from one sample in a study of shared T cell receptors in the human thymus. The table came from immunoSEQ multiplex PCR; TCRdb's copy has only in-frame clones and leaves some out. The profile shows roughly 660,000 clones, approximately 88% of them singletons. Separately, the same data were catalogued under a study of human thymus T cells.

The sample was thymocytes. All receptors come from a boy in the first two years of life with a congenital heart defect.

This chain connects TRBV5-6 to TRBJ1-2; D unclear. Germline V gene data show CDR1 as SGHDT and CDR2 as YYEEEE. Trimming stripped 4 bases from V and 6 bases from J, with 13 bases between. This CDR3 spans 13 amino acids. The CDR3 DNA follows: TGTGCCAGCAGCCCCGAGGTAGGAGATGGCTACACCTTC. This encodes CASSPEVGDGYTF.

This rearrangement joins TRBV9 to TRBJ2-6, with D unclear. Germline loops: CDR1 SGDLS, CDR2 YYNGEE. Trimming took 0 bases from V and 0 from J, leaving 7 bases between them. The CDR3 is made up of 16 amino acids. The DNA of the CDR3 is TGTGCCAGCAGCGTAGCAGGCGTCTCTGGGGCCAACGTCCTGACTTTC. This translates into CASSVAGVSGANVLTF.